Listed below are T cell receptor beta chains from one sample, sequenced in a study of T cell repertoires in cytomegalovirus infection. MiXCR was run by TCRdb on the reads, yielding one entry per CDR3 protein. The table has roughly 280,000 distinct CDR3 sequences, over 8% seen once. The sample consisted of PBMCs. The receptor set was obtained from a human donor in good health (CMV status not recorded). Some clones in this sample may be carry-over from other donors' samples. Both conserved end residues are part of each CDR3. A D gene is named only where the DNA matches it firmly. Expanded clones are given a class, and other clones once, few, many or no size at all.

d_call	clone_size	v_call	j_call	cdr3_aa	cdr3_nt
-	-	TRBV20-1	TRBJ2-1	CSASIGSRQYEQFF	TGCAGTGCTAGTATCGGGAGTCGACAGTATGAGCAGTTCTTC
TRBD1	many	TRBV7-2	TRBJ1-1	CASSVQGYTEAFF	TGTGCCAGCAGCGTACAGGGGTACACTGAAGCTTTCTTT
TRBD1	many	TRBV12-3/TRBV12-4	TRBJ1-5	CASSLTGVDSNQPQHF	TGTGCCAGCAGCTTGACAGGGGTGGATAGCAATCAGCCCCAGCATTTT
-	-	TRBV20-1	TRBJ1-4	CSAREQGWDEKLFF	TGCAGTGCTAGAGAGCAGGGTTGGGATGAAAAACTGTTTTTT
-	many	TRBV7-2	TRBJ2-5	CASSLGSAGQETQYF	TGTGCCAGCAGCTTAGGCTCAGCGGGCCAAGAGACCCAGTACTTC
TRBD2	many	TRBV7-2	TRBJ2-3	CASSLVAGPAADTQYF	TGTGCCAGCAGCTTAGTAGCGGGACCCGCGGCAGATACGCAGTATTTT
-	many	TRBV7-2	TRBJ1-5	CASSLANIGAQPQHF	TGTGCCAGCAGCTTAGCGAATATAGGGGCTCAGCCCCAGCATTTT
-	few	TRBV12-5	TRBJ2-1	CASGLVRDKTGRNEQFF	TGTGCTAGTGGTTTGGTTAGGGACAAGACAGGGAGGAATGAGCAGTTCTTC
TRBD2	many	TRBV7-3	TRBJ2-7	CASSPTGTSNYEQYF	TGTGCCAGCAGTCCTACCGGGACTAGCAACTACGAGCAGTACTTC
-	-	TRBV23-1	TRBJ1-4	CASSQLMGDGEKLFF	TGCGCCAGCAGTCAATTGATGGGTGACGGTGAAAAACTGTTTTTT
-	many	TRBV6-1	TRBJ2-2	CASSRDFAGELFF	TGTGCCAGCAGCCGGGACTTCGCCGGGGAGCTGTTTTTT
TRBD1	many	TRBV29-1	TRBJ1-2	CSVRTGGANYGYTF	TGCAGCGTCCGGACAGGGGGCGCAAACTATGGCTACACCTTC